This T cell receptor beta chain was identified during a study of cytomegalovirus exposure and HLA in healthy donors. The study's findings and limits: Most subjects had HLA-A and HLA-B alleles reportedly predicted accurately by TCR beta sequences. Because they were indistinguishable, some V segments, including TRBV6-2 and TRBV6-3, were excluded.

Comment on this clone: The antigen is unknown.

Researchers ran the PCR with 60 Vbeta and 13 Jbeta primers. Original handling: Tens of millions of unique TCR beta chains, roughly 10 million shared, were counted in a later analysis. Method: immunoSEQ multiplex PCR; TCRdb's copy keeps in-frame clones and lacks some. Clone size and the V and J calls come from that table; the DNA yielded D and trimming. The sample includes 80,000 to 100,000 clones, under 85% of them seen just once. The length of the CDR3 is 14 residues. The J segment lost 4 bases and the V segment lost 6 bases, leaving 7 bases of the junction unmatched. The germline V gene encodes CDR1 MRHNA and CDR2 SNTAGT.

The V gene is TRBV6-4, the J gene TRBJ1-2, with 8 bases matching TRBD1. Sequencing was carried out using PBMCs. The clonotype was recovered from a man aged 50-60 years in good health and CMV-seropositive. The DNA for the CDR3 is TGTGCCAGCAGGGCCTCGGGACAGGCCTATGGCTACACCTTC. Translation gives CASRASGQAYGYTF.